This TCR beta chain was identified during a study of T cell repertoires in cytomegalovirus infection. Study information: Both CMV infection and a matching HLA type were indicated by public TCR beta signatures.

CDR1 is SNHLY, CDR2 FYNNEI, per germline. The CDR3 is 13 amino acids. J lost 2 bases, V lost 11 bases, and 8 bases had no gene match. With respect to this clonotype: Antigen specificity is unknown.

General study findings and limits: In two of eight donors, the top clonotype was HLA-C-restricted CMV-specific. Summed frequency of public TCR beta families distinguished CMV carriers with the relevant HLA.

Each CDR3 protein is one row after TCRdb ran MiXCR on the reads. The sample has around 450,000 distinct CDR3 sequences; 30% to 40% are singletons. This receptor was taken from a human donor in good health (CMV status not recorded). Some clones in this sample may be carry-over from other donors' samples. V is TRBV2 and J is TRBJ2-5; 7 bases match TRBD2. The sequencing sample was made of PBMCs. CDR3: CAGKLARQETQYF. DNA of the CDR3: TGTGCCGGAAAACTAGCGAGGCAAGAGACCCAGTACTTC.